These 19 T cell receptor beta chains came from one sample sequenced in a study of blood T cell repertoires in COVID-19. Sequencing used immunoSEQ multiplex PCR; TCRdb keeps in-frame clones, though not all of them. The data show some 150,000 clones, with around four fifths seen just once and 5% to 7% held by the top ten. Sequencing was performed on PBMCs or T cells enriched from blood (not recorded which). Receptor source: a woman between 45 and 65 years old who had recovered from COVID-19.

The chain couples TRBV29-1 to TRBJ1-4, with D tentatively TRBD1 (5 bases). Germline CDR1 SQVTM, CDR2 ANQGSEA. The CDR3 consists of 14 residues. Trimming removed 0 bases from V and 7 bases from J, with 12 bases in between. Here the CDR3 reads CSVEDGQGSEKLFF. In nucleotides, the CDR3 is TGCAGCGTTGAAGACGGCCAGGGTAGTGAAAAACTGTTTTTT.

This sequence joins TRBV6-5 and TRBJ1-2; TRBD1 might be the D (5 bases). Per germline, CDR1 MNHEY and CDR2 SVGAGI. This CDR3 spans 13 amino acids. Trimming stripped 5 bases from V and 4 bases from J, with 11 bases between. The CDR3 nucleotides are TGTGCCAGCAGTCTGGACATGAGCTATGGCTACACCTTC. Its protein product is CASSLDMSYGYTF.

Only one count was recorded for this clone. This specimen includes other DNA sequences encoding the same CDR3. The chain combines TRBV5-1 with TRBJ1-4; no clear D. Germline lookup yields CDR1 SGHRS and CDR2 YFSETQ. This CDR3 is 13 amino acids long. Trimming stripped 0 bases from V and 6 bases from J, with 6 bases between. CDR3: CASSLAGDEKLFF. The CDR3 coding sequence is TGCGCCAGCAGCTTGGCCGGGGATGAAAAACTGTTTTTT.

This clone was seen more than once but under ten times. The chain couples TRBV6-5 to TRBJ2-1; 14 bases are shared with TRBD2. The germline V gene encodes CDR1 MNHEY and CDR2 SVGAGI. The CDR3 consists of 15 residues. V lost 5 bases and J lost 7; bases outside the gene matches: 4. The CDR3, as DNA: TGTGCCAGCAGTCAGGGACTAGCGGGGGTAAATGAGCAGTTCTTC. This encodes CASSQGLAGVNEQFF.

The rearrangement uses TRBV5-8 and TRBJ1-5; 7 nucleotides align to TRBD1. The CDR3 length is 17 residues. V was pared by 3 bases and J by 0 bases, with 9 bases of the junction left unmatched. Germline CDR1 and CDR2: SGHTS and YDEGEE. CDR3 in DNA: TGTGCCAGCAGCTCGGGACAGTGGGAACATAGCAATCAGCCCCAGCATTTT. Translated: CASSSGQWEHSNQPQHF.

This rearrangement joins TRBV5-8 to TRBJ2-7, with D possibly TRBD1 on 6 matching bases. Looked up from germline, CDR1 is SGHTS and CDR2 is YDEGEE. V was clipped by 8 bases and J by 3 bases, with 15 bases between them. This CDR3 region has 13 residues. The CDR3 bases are TGTGCCAGTACAGGGTGGGGGTTCTACGAGCAGTACTTC. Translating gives CASTGWGFYEQYF. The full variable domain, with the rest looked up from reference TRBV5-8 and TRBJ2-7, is EAGVTQSPTHLIKTRGQQATLRCSPISGHTSVYWYQQALGLGLQFLLWYDEGEERNRGNFPPRFSGRQFPNYSSELNVNALELEDSALYLCASTGWGFYEQYFGPGTRLTVT.

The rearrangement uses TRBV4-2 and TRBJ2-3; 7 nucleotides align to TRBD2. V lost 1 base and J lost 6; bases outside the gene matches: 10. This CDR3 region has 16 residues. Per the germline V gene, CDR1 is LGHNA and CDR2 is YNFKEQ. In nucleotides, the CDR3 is TGTGCCAGCAGCCAAGCGGGGGGAAACTCCGGTGATACGCAGTATTTT. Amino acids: CASSQAGGNSGDTQYF.

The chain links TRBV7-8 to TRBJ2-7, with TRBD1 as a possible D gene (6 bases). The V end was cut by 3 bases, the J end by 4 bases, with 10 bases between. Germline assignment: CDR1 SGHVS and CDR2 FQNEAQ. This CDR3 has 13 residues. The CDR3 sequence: CASSFARGYEQYV. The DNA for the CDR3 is TGTGCCAGCAGCTTTGCTAGGGGGTACGAGCAGTACGTC.

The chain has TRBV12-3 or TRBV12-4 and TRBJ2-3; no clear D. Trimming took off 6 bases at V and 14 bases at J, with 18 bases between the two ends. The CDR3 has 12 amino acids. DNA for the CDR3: TGTGCCAGCAGACAAGACGCCCGCCGGAGGTATTTT. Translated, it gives CASRQDARRRYF.

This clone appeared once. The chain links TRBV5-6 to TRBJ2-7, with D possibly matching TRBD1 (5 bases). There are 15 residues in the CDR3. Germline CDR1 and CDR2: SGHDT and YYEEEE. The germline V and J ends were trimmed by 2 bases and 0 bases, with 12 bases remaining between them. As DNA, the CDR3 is TGTGCCAGCAGCTTTAGGGGCCAAGGCTCCTACGAGCAGTACGTC. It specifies CASSFRGQGSYEQYV.

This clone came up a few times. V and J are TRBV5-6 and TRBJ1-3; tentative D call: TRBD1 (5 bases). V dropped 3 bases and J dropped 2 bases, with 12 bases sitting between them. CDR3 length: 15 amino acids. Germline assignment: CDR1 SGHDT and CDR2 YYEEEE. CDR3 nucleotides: TGTGCCAGCAGCTCCCCGGACACTGCTGGAAACACCATATATTTT. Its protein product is CASSSPDTAGNTIYF.

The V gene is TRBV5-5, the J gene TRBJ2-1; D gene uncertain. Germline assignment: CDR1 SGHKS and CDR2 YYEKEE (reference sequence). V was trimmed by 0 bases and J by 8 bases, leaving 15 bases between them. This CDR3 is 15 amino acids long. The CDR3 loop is CASSLGLVSFDEQFF. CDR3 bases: TGTGCCAGCAGCTTGGGGTTAGTAAGTTTCGATGAGCAGTTCTTC.

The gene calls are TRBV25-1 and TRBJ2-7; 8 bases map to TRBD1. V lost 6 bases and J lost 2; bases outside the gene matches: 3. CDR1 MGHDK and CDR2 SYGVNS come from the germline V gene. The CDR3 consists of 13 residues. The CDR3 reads CASSLTGAYEQYF. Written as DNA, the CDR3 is TGTGCCAGCAGCCTGACAGGGGCCTACGAGCAGTACTTC.

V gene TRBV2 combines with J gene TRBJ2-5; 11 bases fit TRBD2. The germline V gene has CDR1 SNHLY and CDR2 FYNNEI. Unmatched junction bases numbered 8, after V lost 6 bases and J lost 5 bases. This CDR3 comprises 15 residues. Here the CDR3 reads CASSVLAGVPETQYF. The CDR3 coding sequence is TGTGCCAGCAGCGTACTAGCGGGGGTCCCGGAGACCCAGTACTTC.

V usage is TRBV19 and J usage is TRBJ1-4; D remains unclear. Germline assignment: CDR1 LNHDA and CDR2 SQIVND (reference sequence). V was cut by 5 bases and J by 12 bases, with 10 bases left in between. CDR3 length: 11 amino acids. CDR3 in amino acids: CASSGRGELFF. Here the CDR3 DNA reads TGTGCCAGTAGTGGGCGCGGGGAACTGTTTTTT.

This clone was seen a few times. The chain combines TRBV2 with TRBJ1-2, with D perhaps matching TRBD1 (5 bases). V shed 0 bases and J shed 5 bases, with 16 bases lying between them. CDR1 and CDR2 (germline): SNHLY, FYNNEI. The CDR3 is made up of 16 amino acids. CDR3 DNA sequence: TGTGCCAGCAGTGAAGCGCAGGGCACCTTGGGGTATGGCTACACCTTC. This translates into CASSEAQGTLGYGYTF.

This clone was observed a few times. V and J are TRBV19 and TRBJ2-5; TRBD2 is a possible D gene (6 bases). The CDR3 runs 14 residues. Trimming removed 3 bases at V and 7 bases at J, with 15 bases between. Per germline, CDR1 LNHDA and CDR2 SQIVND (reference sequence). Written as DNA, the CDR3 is TGTGCCAGTAGTATCGGGGACTGGAAAAGGACCCAGTACTTC. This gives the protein CASSIGDWKRTQYF.

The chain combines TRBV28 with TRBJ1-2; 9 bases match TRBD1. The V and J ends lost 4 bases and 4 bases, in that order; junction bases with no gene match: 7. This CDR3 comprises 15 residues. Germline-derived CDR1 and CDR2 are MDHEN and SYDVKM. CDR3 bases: TGTGCCAGCAGTTCCCGGGACAGGGATTCCTATGGCTACACCTTC. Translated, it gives CASSSRDRDSYGYTF.

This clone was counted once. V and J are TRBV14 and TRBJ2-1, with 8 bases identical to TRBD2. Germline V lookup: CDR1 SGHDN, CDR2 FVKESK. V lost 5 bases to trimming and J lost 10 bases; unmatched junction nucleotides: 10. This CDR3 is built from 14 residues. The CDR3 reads CASSYSGGPVEQFF. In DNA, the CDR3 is TGTGCCAGCAGCTACTCGGGGGGGCCTGTCGAGCAGTTCTTC.